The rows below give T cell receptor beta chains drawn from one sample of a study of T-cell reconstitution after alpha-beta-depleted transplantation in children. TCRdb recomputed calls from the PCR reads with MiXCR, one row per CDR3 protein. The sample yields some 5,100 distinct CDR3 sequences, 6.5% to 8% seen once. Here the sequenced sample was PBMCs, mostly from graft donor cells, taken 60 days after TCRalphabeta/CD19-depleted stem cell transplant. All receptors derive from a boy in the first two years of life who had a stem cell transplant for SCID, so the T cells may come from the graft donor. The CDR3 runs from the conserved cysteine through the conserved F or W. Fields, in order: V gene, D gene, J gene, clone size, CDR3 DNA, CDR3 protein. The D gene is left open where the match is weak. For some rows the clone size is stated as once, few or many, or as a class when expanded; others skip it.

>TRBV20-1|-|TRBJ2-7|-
TGCAGTGCTGACGGATTCCGGGGACGAGGGAATACCTACGAGCAGTACTTC
CSADGFRGRGNTYEQYF
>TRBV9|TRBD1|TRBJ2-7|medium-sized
TGTGCCAGCAGCGACCCCGAGACAGGGTGGTCCGAGCAGTACTTC
CASSDPETGWSEQYF
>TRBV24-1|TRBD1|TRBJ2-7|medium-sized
TGTGCCACCAGTGATCTCCGGGACAGGGGTCACGAGCAGTACTTC
CATSDLRDRGHEQYF
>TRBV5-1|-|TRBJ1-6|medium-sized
TGCGCCAGCAGCTTGGTCGGATTTTACTATAATTCACCCCTCCACTTT
CASSLVGFYYNSPLHF
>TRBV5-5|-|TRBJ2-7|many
TGTGCCAGCAGCCCTTGGAAGGAACAGGGCGGGCGCGAGCAGTACTTC
CASSPWKEQGGREQYF
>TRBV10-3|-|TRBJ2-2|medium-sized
TGTGCCATCAGAAGGACAGTCAACACCGGGGAGCTGTTTTTT
CAIRRTVNTGELFF
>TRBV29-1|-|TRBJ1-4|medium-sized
TGCAGCGTTGAATCAGGGGCGGGAGAAGAAAAACTGTTTTTT
CSVESGAGEEKLFF
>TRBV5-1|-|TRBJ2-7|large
TGCGCCAGCAGCTTGGGAAGTGGTAACTACGAGCAGTACTTC
CASSLGSGNYEQYF
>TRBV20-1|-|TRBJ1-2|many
TGCAGTGCTAGAGAGGGTGGAGGGTATGGCTACACCTTC
CSAREGGGYGYTF
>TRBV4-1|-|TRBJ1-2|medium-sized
TGCGCCAGCAGCCCGTCAGGGAGAAATGGCTACACCTTC
CASSPSGRNGYTF
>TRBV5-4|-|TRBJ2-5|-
TGTGCCAGCAGCTTGGAAGAGGGAAGAGAGACCCAGTACTTC
CASSLEEGRETQYF
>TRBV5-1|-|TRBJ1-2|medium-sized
TGCGCCAGCAGCTTGGGTTTTTGGACGGATGGCTACACCTTC
CASSLGFWTDGYTF
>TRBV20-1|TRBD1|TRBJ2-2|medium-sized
TGCAGTGCTAGAAACAGGGGGGTCGGGGAGCTGTTTTTT
CSARNRGVGELFF
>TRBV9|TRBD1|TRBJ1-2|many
TGTGCCAGCAGCGGCTGGGACAGGGGGCGCAGCTATGGCTACACCTTC
CASSGWDRGRSYGYTF
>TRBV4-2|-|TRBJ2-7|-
TGTGCCATGCGACCCAGGCTTCACCTCCCCACTGAGACCTACGAGCAGTACTTC
CAMRPRLHLPTETYEQYF
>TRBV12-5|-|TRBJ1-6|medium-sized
TGTGCTAGTGGTTTGATAGGGTGGGGTTCACCCCTCCACTTT
CASGLIGWGSPLHF
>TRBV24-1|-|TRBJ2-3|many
TGTGCCACCAGTGATTTTGGGGGGATCTCCTTGTACACGCAGTATTTT
CATSDFGGISLYTQYF
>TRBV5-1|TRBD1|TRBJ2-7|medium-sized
TGCGCCAGCAGCGTGCCGGGACAGGGAGCCTACGAGCAGTACTTC
CASSVPGQGAYEQYF
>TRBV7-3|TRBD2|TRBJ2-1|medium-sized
TGTGCCAGCAGCTTTGAGGTGCGGGGGGGCCACGATGAGCAGTTCTTC
CASSFEVRGGHDEQFF
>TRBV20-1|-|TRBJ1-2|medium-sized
TGCAGTGCCAGAGGGAACAGGGAGGGCAGCGGTGGCTACACCTTC
CSARGNREGSGGYTF
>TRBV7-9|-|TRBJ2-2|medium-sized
TGTGCCAGCAGCCCCCTCCGGGACACCGGGGAGCTGTTTTTT
CASSPLRDTGELFF